This is a list of T cell receptor beta chains from one sample in a study of T cells expressing NK-cell markers. TCRdb re-called the 5' RACE reads and gives one entry per CDR3 protein, without DNA. The listing records a few hundred thousand distinct CDR3 sequences. Source material: blood T cells: a sorted CD56 or NKG2C T cell subset, CD4+ or CD8+ T cells, or bulk PBMC T cells (not recorded which). The receptors here all came from a man aged 18-69 years in good health. Each CDR3 is given with its conserved first and last residue.

v_call	j_call	cdr3_aa
TRBV3-1	TRBJ2-3	CASSQVVGTGNQNTDTQYF
TRBV4-1	TRBJ2-1	CASSQPGQLSSYNEQFF
TRBV9	TRBJ2-5	CASSSRQGQETQYF
TRBV5-1	TRBJ1-2	CASSSLGTNYGYTF
TRBV5-1	TRBJ2-5	CASRLELYGGETQYF
TRBV27	TRBJ2-7	CASSPGTGRMTYEQYF
TRBV3-1	TRBJ2-3	CASSQVGGLTDTQYF
TRBV5-1	TRBJ2-3	CASSPIYRGVTDTQYF
TRBV20-1	TRBJ2-7	CSARKWDGSYEQYF
TRBV7-8	TRBJ2-7	CASSRRLEGGWTSSYEQYF
TRBV7-9	TRBJ1-1	CASSRGNLEAFF
TRBV6-2/TRBV6-3	TRBJ2-7	CASKDYDRNYEQYF
TRBV6-5	TRBJ2-1	CAAELAGKYNEQFF